The following is a T cell receptor (beta chain) sequence with its context. This sample is part of a study of cytomegalovirus exposure and HLA in healthy donors. The CDR3 covers 11 residues. Looked up from germline, CDR1 is SGHRS and CDR2 is YFSETQ. 60 Vbeta and 13 Jbeta primers were used in PCR. Sequencing used immunoSEQ multiplex PCR; TCRdb keeps in-frame clones, though not all of them. The sample carries roughly 99,000 clones, over 65% recorded once. The sequenced sample consisted of PBMCs. The rearrangement joins TRBV5-1 to TRBJ2-5; D uncertain. The DNA end is more similar to TRBJ2-7, so the J call may be wrong. This clonotype was obtained from a male donor in good health and CMV-seronegative. Here the CDR3 reads CASSFSYEQYF. The CDR3 coding sequence is TGCGCCAGCAGCTTCTCCTACGAGCAGTACTTC.